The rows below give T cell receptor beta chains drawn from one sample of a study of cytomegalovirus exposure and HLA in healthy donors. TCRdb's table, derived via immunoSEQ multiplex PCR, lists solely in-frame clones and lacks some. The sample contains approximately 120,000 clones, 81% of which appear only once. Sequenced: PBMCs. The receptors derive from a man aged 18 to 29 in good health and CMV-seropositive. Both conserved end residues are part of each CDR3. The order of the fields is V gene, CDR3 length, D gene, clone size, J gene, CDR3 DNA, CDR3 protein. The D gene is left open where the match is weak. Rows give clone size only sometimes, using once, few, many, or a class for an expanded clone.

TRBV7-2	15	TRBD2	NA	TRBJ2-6	TGTGCCAGCAGCCCGGGGGGGCCTGGGGCCAACGTCCTGACTTTC	CASSPGGPGANVLTF
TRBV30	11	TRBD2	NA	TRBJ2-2	TGTGCACGGGGGGGCGGCGGGGAGCTGTTTTTT	CARGGGGELFF
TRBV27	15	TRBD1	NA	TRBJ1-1	TGTGCCACCAAAATAACAGGGGCGCAGGCTAGGGCGGCTTTCTTT	CATKITGAQARAAFF
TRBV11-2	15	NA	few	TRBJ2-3	TGTGCCAGCAGCTTAGAAGGACTAACCACAGATACGCAGTATTTT	CASSLEGLTTDTQYF
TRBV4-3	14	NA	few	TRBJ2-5	TGCGCCAGCAGCCAGTATTCCAGGGAAGAGACCCAGTACTTC	CASSQYSREETQYF
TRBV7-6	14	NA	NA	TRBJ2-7	TGTGCCAGCATGAGAGGACAGGGAGGGTACGAGCAGTACTTC	CASMRGQGGYEQYF
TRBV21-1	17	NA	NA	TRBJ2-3	TGTGCCAGCAGTATCTCGGGCAGGGCGGCCGGTTGGGATACGCAGTATTTT	CASSISGRAAGWDTQYF
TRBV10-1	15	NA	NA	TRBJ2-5	TGCGCCAGCACCCCCTACATCGAGACCAGGAAGACCCAGTACTTC	CASTPYIETRKTQYF
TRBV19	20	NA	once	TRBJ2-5	TGTGCCAGTAGTATATGGCCGTTAGGAGGGACAGAGAAAGAGCAAGAGACCCAGTACTTC	CASSIWPLGGTEKEQETQYF
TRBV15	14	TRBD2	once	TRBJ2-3	TGTGCCACCACTACTAGCGGGACATGGAATACGCAGTATTTT	CATTTSGTWNTQYF
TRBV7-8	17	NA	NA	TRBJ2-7	TGTGCCAGCAGCCGTGGAACAGGGATGCGAGGGGTTTACGAGCAGTACTTC	CASSRGTGMRGVYEQYF
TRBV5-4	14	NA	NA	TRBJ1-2	TGTGCCAGCAGCTTGCGTGGGCAGTTTACAGGCTACACCTTC	CASSLRGQFTGYTF
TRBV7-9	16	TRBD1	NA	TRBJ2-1	TGTTCCAGCAGCGGCTACGGACAGGGGGCCTACAATGAGCAGTTCTTC	CSSSGYGQGAYNEQFF
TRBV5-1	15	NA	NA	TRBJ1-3	TGCGCCAGCAGCCCGAGGGGGTCCTCTGGAAACACCATATATTTT	CASSPRGSSGNTIYF
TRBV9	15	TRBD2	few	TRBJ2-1	TGTGCCAGCAGCGTCGGGGGGGCCGGGGATTATGAGCAGTTCTTC	CASSVGGAGDYEQFF
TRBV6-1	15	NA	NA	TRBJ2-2	TGTGCCAGCAGTGTGGTGACCAGGGGCACCGGGGAGCTGTTTTTT	CASSVVTRGTGELFF
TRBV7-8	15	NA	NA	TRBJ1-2	TGTGCCAGCAGCCCCGCCCCCAGGGTTGACTATGGCTACACCTTC	CASSPAPRVDYGYTF
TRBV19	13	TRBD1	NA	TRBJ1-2	TGTGCCAGTAGGGGACAGGGGGCCGTTGGCTACACCTTC	CASRGQGAVGYTF
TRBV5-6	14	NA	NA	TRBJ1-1	TGTGCCAGCAGCCGGGCGGGTTGGAACACTGAAGCTTTCTTT	CASSRAGWNTEAFF
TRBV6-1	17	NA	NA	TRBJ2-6	TGTGCCAGCAGTGACCGAACCAGGGTGGCTGGGGCCAACGTCCTGACTTTC	CASSDRTRVAGANVLTF
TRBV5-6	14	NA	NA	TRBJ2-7	TGTGCCAGCAGCTTGTGGTCAGAAGACTACGAGCAGTACTTC	CASSLWSEDYEQYF
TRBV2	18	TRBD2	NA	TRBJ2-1	TGTGCCAGCAGTCGAGGACTAGCGGGGGGGGGTTCCTACAATGAGCAGTTCTTC	CASSRGLAGGGSYNEQFF
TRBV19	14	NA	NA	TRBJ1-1	TGTGCCAGTAGTATTAGGGGTCCGAACACTGAAGCTTTCTTT	CASSIRGPNTEAFF
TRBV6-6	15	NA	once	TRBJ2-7	TGTGCCAGCAGTTACGCCCAGGGTTCGGTCCACGAGCAGTACTTC	CASSYAQGSVHEQYF